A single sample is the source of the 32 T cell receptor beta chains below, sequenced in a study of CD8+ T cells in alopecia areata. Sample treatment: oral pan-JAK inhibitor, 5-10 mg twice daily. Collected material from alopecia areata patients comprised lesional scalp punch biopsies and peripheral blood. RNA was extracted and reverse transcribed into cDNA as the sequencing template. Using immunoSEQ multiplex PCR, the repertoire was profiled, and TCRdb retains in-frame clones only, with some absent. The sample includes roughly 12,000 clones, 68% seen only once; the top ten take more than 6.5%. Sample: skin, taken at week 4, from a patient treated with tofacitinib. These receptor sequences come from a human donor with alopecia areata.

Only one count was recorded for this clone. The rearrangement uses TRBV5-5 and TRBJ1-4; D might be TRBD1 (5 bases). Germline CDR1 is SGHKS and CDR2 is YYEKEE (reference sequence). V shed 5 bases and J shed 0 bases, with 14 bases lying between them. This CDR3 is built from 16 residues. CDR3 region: CASRQSTTATNEKLFF. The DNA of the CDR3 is TGTGCCAGCAGACAAAGTACGACAGCAACTAATGAAAAACTGTTTTTT.

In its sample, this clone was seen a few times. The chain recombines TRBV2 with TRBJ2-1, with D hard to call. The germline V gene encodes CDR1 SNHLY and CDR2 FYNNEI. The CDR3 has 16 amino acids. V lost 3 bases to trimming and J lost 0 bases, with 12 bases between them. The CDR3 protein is CASSEISWTSYNEQFF. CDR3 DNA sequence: TGTGCCAGCAGTGAGATTTCCTGGACCTCCTACAATGAGCAGTTCTTC.

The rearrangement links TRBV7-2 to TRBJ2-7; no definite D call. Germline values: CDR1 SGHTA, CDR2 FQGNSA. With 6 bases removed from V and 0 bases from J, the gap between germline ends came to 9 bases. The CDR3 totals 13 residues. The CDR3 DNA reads TGTGCCAGCAGGGGCACCAACTCCTACGAGCAGTACTTC. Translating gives CASRGTNSYEQYF.

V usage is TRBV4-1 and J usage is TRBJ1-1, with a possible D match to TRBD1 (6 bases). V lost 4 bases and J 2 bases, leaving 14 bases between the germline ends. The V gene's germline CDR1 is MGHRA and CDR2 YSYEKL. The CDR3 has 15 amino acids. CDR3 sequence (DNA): TGCGCCAGCAGCCGGACCCCACAGGGAAACACTGAAGCTTTCTTT. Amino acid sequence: CASSRTPQGNTEAFF.

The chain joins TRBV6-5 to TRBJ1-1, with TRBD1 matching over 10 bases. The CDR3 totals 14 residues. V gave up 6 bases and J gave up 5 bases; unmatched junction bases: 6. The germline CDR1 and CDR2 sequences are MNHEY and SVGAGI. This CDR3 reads CASSPDRGGTEAFF. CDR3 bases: TGTGCCAGCAGCCCGGACAGGGGGGGGACTGAAGCTTTCTTT.

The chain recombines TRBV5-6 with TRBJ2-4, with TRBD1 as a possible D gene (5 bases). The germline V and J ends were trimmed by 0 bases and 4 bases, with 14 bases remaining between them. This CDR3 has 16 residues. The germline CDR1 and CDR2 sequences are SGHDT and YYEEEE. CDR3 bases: TGTGCCAGCAGCTTGGAATGGGTAGGGGAAAAAAACATTCAGTACTTC. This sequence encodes CASSLEWVGEKNIQYF.

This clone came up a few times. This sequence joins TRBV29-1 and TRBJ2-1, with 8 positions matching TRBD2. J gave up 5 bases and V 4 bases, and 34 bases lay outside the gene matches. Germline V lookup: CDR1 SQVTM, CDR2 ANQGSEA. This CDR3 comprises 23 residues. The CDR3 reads CSVVLSSKGTRLRTLAFNNEQFF. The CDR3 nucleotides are TGCAGCGTTGTTCTAAGCTCCAAAGGGACTAGGCTTCGAACCCTTGCCTTTAACAATGAGCAGTTCTTC.

CDR3 region: CAISESEVKPQHF. In nucleotides, the CDR3 is TGTGCCATCAGTGAGTCGGAGGTCAAGCCCCAGCATTTT. This chain joins TRBV10-3 and TRBJ1-5; D unresolved. From germline, CDR1 is ENHRY and CDR2 SYGVKD. Trimming left V 0 bases short and J 8 bases short, with 8 bases between. The CDR3 covers 13 residues.

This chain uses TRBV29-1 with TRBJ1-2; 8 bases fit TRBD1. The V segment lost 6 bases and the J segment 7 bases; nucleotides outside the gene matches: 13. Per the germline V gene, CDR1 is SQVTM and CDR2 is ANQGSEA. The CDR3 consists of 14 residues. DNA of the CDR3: TGCAGCGTGTCTATCCTGCAGGGGGCTGGTGGCTACACCTTC. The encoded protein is CSVSILQGAGGYTF.

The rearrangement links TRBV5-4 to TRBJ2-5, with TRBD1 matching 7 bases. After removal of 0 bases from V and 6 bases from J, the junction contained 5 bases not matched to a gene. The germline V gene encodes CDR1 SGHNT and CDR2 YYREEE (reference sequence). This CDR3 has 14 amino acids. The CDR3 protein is CASSLGGGVKTQYF. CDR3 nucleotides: TGTGCCAGCAGCTTGGGAGGGGGCGTAAAGACCCAGTACTTC.

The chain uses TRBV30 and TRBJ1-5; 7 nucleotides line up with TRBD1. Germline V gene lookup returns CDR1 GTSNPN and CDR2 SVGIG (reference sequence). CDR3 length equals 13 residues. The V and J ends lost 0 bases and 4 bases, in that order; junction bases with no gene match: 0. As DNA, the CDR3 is TGTGCCTGGAGTGTACAGGGGAATCAGCCCCAGCATTTT. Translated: CAWSVQGNQPQHF.

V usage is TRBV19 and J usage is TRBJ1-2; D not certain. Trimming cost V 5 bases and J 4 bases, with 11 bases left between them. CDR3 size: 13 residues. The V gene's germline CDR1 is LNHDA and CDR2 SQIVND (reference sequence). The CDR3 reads CASSPMEFYGYTF. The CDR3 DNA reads TGTGCCAGTAGTCCGATGGAGTTCTATGGCTACACCTTC.

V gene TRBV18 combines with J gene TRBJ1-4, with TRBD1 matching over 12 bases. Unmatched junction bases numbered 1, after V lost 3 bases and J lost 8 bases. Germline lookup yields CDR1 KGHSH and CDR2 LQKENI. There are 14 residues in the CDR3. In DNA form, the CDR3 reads TGTGCCAGCTCACCTGGGACAGGGGGCGAAAAACTGTTTTTT. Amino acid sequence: CASSPGTGGEKLFF.

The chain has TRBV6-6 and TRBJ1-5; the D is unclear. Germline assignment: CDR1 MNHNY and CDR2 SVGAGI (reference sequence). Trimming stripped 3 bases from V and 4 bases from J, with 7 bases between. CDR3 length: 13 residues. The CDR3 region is CASSYLGNQPQHF. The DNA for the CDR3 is TGTGCCAGCAGTTATTTAGGGAATCAGCCCCAGCATTTT.

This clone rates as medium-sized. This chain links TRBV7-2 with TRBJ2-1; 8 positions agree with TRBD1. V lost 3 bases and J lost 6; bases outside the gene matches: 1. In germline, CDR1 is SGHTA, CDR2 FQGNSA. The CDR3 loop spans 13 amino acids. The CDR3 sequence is CASSFGQGNEQFF. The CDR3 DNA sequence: TGTGCCAGCAGCTTCGGACAGGGCAATGAGCAGTTCTTC. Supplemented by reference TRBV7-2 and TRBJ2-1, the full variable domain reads GAGVSQSPSNKVTEKGKDVELRCDPISGHTALYWYRQSLGQGLEFLIYFQGNSAPDKSGLPSDRFSAERTGGSVSTLTIQRTQQEDSAVYLCASSFGQGNEQFFGPGTRLTVL.

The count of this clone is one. The CDR3 DNA reads as TGTGCCAGCAGCCCTTTTGGGGTAGAGGCAGATACGCAGTATTTT. As protein: CASSPFGVEADTQYF. This chain uses TRBV7-9 with TRBJ2-3; D remains ambiguous. CDR3 length: 15 residues. The germline V gene encodes CDR1 SEHNR and CDR2 FQNEAQ (reference sequence). V lost 5 bases, J lost 4 bases, and 16 bases lay in between. The full variable domain, completed using reference TRBV7-9 and TRBJ2-3, is DTGVSQNPRHKITKRGQNVTFRCDPISEHNRLYWYRQTLGQGPEFLTYFQNEAQLEKSRLLSDRFSAERPKGSFSTLEIQRTEQGDSAMYLCASSPFGVEADTQYFGPGTRLTVL.

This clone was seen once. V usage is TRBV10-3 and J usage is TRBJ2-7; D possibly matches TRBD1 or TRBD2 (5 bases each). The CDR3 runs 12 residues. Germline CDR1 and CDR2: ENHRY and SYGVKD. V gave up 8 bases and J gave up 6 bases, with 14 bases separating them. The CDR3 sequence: CAIGGTSGEQYF. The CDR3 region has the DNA TGTGCCATCGGGGGAACATCGGGCGAGCAGTACTTC.

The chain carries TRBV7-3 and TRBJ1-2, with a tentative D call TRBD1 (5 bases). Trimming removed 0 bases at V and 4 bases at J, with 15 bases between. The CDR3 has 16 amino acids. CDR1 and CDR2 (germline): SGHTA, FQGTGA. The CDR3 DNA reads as TGTGCCAGCAGCTTAACAGGGGAAACGGCGGGCTATGGCTACACCTTC. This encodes CASSLTGETAGYGYTF.

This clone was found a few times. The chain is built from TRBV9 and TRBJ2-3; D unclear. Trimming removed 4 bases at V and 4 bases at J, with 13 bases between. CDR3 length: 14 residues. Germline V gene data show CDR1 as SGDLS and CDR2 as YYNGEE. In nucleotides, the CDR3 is TGTGCCAGCAGCCTTCCTCGGCTTCCAGATACGCAGTATTTT. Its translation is CASSLPRLPDTQYF.

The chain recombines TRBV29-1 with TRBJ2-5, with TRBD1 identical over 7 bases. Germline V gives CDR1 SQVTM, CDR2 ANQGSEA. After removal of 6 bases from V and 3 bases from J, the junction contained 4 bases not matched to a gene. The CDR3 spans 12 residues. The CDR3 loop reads CSVTGAKETQYF. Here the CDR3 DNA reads TGCAGCGTAACAGGGGCGAAAGAGACCCAGTACTTC.

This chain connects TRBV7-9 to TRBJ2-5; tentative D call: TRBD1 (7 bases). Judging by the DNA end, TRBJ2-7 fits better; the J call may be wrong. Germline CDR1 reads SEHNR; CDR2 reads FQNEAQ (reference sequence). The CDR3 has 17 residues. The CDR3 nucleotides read TGTGCCAGCAGCTTATCCCGGCGGCAGGGGGGTACCTACGAGCAGTACTTC. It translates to CASSLSRRQGGTYEQYF.

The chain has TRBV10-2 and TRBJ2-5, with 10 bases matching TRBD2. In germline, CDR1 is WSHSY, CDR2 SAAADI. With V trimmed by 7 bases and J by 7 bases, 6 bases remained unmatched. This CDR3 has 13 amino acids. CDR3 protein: CASNSGGARTQYF. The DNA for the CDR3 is TGCGCCAGCAACAGCGGGGGGGCAAGGACCCAGTACTTC.

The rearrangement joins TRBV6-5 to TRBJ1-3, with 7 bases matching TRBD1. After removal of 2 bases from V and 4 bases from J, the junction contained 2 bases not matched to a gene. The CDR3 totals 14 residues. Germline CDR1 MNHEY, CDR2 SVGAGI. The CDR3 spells CASSYTGVGNTIYF. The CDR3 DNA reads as TGTGCCAGCAGTTACACAGGGGTCGGAAACACCATATATTTT.

The CDR3: CASSVGLAQETQYF. The CDR3 nucleotides read TGTGCCAGCAGCGTGGGACTAGCCCAAGAGACCCAGTACTTC. V gene TRBV9 combines with J gene TRBJ2-5, with TRBD2 matching 9 bases. With 2 bases clipped from V and 1 base from J, the junction kept 0 bases outside the gene matches. Per the germline V gene, CDR1 is SGDLS and CDR2 is YYNGEE. The CDR3 consists of 14 residues.

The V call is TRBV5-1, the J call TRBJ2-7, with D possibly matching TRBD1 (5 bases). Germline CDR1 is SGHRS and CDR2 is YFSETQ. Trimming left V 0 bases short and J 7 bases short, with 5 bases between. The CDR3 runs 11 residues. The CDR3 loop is CASSLGTEQYF. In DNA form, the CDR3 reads TGCGCCAGCAGCTTGGGGACAGAGCAGTACTTC.

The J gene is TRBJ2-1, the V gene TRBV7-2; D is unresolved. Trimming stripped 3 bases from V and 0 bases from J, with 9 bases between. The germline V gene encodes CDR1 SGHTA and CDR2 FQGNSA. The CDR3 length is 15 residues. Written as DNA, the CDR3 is TGTGCCAGCAGCTTGCAACAGAGCTCCTACAATGAGCAGTTCTTC. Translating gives CASSLQQSSYNEQFF.

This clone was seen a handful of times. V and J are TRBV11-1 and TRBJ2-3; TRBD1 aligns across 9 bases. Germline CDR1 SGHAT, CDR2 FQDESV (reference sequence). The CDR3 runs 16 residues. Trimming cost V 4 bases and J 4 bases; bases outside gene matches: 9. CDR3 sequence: CASSSGQGPAADTQYF. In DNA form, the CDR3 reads TGTGCCAGCAGCTCAGGACAGGGGCCGGCGGCAGATACGCAGTATTTT.

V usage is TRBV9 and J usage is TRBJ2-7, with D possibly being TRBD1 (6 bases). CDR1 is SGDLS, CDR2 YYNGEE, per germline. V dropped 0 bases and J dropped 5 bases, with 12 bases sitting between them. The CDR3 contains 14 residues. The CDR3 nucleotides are TGTGCCAGCAGCGTAGGAGGGGACATCCACGAGCAGTACTTC. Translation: CASSVGGDIHEQYF. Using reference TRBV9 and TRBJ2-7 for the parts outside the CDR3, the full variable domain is DSGVTQTPKHLITATGQRVTLRCSPRSGDLSVYWYQQSLDQGLQFLIQYYNGEERAKGNILERFSAQQFPDLHSELNLSSLELGDSALYFCASSVGGDIHEQYFGPGTRLTVT.

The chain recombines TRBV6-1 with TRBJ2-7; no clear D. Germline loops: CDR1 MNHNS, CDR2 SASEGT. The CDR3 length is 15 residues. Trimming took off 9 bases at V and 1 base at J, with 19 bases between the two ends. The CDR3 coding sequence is TGTGCCAGTCGTTTTGACGGGCATTCATCCTACGAGCAGTACTTC. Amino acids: CASRFDGHSSYEQYF.

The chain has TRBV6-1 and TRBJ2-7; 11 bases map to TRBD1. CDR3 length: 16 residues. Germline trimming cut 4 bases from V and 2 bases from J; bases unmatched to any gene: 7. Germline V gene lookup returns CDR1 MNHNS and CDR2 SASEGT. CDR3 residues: CASSALPGQGAYEQYF. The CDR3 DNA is TGTGCCAGCAGTGCATTACCGGGACAGGGGGCCTACGAGCAGTACTTC.

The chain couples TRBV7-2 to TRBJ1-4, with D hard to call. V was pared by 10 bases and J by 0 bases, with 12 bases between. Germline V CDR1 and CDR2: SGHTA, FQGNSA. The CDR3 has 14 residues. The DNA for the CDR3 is TGTGCCACTTCGGAGGGTGCAACTAATGAAAAACTGTTTTTT. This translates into CATSEGATNEKLFF.

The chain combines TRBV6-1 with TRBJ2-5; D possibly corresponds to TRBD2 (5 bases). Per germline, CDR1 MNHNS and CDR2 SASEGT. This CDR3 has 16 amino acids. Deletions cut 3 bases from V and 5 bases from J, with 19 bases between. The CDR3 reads CASSDDAPSLGETQYF. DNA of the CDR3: TGTGCCAGCAGTGACGATGCTCCTAGCCTGGGCGAGACCCAGTACTTC.